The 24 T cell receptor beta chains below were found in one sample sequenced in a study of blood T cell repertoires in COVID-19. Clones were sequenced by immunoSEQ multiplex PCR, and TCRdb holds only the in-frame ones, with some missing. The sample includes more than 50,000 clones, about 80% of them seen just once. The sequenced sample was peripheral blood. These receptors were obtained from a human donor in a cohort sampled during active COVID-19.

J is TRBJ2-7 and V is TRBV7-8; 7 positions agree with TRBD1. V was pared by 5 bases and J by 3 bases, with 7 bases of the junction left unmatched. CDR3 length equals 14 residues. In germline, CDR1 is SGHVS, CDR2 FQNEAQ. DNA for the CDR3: TGTGCCAGCAGCCCGGGACAGCTTGGCTACGAGCAGTACTTC. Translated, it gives CASSPGQLGYEQYF. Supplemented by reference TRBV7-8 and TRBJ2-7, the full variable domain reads GAGVSQSPRYKVAKRGQDVALRCDPISGHVSLFWYQQALGQGPEFLTYFQNEAQLDKSGLPSDRFFAERPEGSVSTLKIQRTQQEDSAVYLCASSPGQLGYEQYFGPGTRLTVT.

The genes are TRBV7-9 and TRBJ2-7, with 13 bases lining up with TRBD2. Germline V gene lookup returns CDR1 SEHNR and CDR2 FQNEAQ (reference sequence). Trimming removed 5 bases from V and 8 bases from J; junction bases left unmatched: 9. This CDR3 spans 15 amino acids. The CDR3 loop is CASSTGLAGVHQQYF. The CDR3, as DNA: TGTGCCAGCAGCACCGGACTAGCGGGAGTACATCAGCAGTACTTC.

The CDR3 DNA sequence: TGTGCCAGCAGTGAAGCGGGCCAGGGTGGCCAGCCCCAGCATTTT. This sequence encodes CASSEAGQGGQPQHF. The rearrangement links TRBV6-1 to TRBJ1-5, with D tentatively TRBD1 (5 bases). V was cut by 0 bases and J by 7 bases, with 13 bases left in between. The CDR3 covers 15 residues. Looked up from germline, CDR1 is MNHNS and CDR2 is SASEGT.

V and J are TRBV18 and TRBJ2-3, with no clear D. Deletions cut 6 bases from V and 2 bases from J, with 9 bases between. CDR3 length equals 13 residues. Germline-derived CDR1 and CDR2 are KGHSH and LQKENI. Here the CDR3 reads CASSAQPTDTQYF. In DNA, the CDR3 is TGTGCCAGCTCCGCACAACCCACAGATACGCAGTATTTT.

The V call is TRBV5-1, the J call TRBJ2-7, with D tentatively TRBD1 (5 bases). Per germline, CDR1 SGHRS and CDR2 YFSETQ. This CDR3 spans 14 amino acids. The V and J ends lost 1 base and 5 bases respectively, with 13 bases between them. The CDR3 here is CASSLTAGPHEQYF. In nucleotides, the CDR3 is TGCGCCAGCAGCTTGACGGCAGGGCCCCACGAGCAGTACTTC. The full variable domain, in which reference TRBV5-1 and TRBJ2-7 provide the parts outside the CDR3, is KAGVTQTPRYLIKTRGQQVTLSCSPISGHRSVSWYQQTPGQGLQFLFEYFSETQRNKGNFPGRFSGRQFSNSRSEMNVSTLELGDSALYLCASSLTAGPHEQYFGPGTRLTVT.

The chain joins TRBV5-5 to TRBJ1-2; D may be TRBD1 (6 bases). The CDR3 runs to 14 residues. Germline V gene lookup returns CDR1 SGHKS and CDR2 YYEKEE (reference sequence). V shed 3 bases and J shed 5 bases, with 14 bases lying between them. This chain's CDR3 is CASSSQGGGYGYTF. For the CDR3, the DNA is TGTGCCAGCAGCTCACAGGGCGGCGGATATGGCTACACCTTC.

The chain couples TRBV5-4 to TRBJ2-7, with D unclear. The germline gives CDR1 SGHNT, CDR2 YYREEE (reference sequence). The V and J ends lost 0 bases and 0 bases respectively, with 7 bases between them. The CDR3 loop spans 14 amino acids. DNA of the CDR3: TGTGCCAGCAGCTTGGTTGGTAGCTCCTACGAGCAGTACTTC. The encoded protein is CASSLVGSSYEQYF.

DNA for the CDR3: TGTGCCAGCAGCCGACACTTCACCTACGAGCAGTACTTC. Its protein product is CASSRHFTYEQYF. The J gene is TRBJ2-7, the V gene TRBV27; D gene uncertain. Per the germline V gene, CDR1 is MNHEY and CDR2 is SMNVEV (reference sequence). This CDR3 has 13 residues. V was clipped by 6 bases and J by 2 bases, with 11 bases between them.

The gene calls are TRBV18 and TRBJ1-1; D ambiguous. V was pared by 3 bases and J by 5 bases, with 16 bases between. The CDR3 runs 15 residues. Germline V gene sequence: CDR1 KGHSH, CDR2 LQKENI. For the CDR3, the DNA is TGTGCCAGCTCACCTTTGGGCGTAGGTGGGACTGAAGCTTTCTTT. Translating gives CASSPLGVGGTEAFF.

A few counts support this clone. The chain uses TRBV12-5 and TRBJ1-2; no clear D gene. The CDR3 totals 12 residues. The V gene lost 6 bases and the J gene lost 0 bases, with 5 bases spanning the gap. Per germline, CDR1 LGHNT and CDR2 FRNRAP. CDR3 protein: CASGHSNYGYTF. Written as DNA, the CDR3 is TGTGCTAGTGGACATTCTAACTATGGCTACACCTTC.

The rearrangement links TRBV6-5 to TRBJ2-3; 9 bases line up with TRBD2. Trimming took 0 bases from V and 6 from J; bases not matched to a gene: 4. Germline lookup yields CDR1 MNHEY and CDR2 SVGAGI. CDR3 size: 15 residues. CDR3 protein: CASSYSASGIDTQYF. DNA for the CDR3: TGTGCCAGCAGTTACTCGGCTAGCGGGATTGATACGCAGTATTTT.

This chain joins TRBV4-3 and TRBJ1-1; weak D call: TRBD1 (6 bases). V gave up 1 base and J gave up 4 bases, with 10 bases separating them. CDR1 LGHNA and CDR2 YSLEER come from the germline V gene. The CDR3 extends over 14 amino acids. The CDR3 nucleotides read TGCGCCAGCAGCCAAGTGGGCAGGGGCACTGAAGCTTTCTTT. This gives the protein CASSQVGRGTEAFF.

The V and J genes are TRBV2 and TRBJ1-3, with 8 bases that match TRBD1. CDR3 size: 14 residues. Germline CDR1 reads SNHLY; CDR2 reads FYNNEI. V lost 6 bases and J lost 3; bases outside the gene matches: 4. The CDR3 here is CASRTGGSGNTIYF. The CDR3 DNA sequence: TGTGCCAGCAGAACAGGGGGTAGTGGAAACACCATATATTTT.

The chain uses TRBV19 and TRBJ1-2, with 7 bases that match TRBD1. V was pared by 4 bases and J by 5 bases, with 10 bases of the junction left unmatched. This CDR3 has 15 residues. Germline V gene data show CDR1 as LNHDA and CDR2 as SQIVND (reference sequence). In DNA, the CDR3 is TGTGCCAGTAGTAAAACGACAGGGCGCTCTTATGGCTACACCTTC. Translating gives CASSKTTGRSYGYTF.

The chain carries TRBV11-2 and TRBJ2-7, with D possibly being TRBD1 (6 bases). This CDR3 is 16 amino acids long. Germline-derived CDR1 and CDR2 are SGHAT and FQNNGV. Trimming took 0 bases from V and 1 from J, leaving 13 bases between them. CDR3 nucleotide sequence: TGTGCCAGCAGCTTAGATGGGAAGGGGGAGTCCTACGAGCAGTACTTC. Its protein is CASSLDGKGESYEQYF.

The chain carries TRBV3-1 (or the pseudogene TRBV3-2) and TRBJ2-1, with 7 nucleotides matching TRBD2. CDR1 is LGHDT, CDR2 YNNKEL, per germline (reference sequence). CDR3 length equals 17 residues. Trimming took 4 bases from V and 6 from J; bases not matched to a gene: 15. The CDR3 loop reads CASSRWGSGKTFNEQFF. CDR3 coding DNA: TGTGCCAGCAGCCGGTGGGGGAGCGGGAAGACTTTCAATGAGCAGTTCTTC.

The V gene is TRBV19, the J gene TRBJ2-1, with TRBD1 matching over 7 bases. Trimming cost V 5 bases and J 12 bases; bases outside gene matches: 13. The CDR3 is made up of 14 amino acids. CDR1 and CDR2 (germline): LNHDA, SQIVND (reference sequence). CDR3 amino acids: CASSPGTAYTGQFF. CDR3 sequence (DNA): TGTGCCAGTAGTCCCGGGACAGCCTATACTGGGCAGTTCTTC.

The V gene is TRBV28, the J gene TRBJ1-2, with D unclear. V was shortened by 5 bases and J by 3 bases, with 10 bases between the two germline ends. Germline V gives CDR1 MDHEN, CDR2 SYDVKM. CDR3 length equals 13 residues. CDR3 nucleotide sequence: TGTGCCAGCAGTGCAACAGATTACTATGGCTACACCTTC. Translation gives CASSATDYYGYTF.

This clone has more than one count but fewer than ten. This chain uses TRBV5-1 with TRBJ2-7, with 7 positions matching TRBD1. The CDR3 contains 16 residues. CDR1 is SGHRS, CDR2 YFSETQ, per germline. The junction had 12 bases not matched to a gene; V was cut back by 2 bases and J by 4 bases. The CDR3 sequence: CASSFSGTVNLYEQYF. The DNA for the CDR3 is TGCGCCAGCAGCTTTAGTGGGACAGTGAACTTGTACGAGCAGTACTTC. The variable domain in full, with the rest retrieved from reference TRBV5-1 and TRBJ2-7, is KAGVTQTPRYLIKTRGQQVTLSCSPISGHRSVSWYQQTPGQGLQFLFEYFSETQRNKGNFPGRFSGRQFSNSRSEMNVSTLELGDSALYLCASSFSGTVNLYEQYFGPGTRLTVT.

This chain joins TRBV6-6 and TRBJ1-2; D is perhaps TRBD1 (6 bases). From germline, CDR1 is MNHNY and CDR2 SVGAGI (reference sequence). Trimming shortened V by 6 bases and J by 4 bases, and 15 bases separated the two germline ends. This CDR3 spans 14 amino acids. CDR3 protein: CASSPDSSGYGYTF. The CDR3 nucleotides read TGTGCCAGCAGCCCGGACAGCTCTGGCTATGGCTACACCTTC.

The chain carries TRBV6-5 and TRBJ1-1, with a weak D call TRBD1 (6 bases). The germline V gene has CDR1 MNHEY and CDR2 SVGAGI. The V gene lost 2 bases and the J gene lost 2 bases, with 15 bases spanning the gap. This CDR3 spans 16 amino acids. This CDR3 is CASSYRIPGTNTEAFF. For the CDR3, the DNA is TGTGCCAGCAGTTACCGAATCCCCGGGACAAACACTGAAGCTTTCTTT.

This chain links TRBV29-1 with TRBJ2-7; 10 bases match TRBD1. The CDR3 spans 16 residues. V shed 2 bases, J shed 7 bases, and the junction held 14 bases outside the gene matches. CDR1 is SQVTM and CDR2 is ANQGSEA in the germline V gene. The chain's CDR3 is CSVEIPQRQGAREQYF. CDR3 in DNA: TGCAGCGTTGAAATCCCCCAAAGACAGGGGGCGAGGGAGCAGTACTTC.

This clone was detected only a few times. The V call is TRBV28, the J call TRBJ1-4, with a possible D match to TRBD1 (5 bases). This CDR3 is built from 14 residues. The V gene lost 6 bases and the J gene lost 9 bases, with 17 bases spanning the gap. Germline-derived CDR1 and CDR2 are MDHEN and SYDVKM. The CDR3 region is CASRKDTLAKKLFF. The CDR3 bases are TGTGCCAGCAGAAAGGACACTCTTGCGAAAAAACTGTTTTTT.

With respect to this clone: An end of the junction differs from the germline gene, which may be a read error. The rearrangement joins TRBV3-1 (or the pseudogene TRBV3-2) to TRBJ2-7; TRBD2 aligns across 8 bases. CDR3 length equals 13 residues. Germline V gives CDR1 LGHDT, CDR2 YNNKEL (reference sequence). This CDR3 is CASSERLARGMHF. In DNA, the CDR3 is TGTGCCAGCAGCGAGAGACTAGCGCGAGGTATGCACTTC.